This TCR beta chain was identified during a study of cytomegalovirus exposure and HLA in healthy donors. Whole-study results and caveats: Some V segments, TRBV6-2 and TRBV6-3 among them, were indistinguishable and were therefore excluded.

This clone was seen only once. What it binds is not known. J gave up 2 bases and V 6 bases, and 9 bases lay outside the gene matches. The germline V gene encodes CDR1 WNHNN and CDR2 SYGVQD (reference sequence). The CDR3 is made up of 15 amino acids. PCR was performed using 60 Vbeta and 13 Jbeta primers. The assay was immunoSEQ multiplex PCR, and TCRdb's table has in-frame clones only and misses some. The repertoire holds around 160,000 clones, with roughly 78% as singletons. This TCR derives from a man aged 35-49 years in good health and CMV-seropositive. The material sequenced was PBMCs. The V call is TRBV10-1, the J call TRBJ2-7, with 8 bases lining up with TRBD2. This CDR3 reads CASSPLAGPTYEQYF. The CDR3 DNA follows: TGCGCCAGCAGCCCCCTAGCGGGCCCGACCTACGAGCAGTACTTC.